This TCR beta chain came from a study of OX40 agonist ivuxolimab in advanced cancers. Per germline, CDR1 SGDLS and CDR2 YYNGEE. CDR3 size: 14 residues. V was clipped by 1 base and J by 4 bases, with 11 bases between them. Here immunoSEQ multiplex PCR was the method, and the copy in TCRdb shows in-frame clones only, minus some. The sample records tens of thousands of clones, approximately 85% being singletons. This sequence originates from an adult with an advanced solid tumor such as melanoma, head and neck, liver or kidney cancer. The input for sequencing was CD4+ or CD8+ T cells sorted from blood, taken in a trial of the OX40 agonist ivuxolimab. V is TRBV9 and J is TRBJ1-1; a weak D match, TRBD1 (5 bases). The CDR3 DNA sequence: TGTGCCAGCAGCGTAAGACAGTATGGCACTGAAGCTTTCTTT. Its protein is CASSVRQYGTEAFF.